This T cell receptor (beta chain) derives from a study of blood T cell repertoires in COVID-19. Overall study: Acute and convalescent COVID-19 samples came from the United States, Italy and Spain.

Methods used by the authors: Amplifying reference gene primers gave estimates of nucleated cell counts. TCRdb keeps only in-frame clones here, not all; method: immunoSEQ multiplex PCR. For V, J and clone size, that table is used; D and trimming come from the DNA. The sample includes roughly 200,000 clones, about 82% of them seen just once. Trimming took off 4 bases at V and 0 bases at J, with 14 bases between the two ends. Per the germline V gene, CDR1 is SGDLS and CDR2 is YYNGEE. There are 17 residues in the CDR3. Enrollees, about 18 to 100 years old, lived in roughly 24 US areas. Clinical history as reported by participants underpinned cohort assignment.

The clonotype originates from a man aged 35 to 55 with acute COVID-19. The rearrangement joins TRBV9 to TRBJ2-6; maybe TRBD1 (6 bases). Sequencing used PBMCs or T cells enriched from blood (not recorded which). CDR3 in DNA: TGTGCCAGCAGCAACGACAGGACCCGCTCTGGGGCCAACGTCCTGACTTTC. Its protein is CASSNDRTRSGANVLTF.